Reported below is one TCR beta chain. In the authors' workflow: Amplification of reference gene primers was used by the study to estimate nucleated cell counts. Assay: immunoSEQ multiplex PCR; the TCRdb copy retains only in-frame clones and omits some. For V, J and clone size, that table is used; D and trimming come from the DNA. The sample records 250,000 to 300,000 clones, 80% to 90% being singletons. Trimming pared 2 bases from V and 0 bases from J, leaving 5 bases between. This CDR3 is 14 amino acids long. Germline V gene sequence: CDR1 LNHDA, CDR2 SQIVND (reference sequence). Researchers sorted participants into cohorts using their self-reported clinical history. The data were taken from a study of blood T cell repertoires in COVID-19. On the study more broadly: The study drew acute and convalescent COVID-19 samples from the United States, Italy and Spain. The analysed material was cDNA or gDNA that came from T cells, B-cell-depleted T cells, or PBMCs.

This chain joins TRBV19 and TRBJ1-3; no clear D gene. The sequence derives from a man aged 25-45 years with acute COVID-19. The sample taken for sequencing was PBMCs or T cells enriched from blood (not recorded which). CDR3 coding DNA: TGTGCCAGTAGTATACAGATCTCTGGAAACACCATATATTTT. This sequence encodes CASSIQISGNTIYF.